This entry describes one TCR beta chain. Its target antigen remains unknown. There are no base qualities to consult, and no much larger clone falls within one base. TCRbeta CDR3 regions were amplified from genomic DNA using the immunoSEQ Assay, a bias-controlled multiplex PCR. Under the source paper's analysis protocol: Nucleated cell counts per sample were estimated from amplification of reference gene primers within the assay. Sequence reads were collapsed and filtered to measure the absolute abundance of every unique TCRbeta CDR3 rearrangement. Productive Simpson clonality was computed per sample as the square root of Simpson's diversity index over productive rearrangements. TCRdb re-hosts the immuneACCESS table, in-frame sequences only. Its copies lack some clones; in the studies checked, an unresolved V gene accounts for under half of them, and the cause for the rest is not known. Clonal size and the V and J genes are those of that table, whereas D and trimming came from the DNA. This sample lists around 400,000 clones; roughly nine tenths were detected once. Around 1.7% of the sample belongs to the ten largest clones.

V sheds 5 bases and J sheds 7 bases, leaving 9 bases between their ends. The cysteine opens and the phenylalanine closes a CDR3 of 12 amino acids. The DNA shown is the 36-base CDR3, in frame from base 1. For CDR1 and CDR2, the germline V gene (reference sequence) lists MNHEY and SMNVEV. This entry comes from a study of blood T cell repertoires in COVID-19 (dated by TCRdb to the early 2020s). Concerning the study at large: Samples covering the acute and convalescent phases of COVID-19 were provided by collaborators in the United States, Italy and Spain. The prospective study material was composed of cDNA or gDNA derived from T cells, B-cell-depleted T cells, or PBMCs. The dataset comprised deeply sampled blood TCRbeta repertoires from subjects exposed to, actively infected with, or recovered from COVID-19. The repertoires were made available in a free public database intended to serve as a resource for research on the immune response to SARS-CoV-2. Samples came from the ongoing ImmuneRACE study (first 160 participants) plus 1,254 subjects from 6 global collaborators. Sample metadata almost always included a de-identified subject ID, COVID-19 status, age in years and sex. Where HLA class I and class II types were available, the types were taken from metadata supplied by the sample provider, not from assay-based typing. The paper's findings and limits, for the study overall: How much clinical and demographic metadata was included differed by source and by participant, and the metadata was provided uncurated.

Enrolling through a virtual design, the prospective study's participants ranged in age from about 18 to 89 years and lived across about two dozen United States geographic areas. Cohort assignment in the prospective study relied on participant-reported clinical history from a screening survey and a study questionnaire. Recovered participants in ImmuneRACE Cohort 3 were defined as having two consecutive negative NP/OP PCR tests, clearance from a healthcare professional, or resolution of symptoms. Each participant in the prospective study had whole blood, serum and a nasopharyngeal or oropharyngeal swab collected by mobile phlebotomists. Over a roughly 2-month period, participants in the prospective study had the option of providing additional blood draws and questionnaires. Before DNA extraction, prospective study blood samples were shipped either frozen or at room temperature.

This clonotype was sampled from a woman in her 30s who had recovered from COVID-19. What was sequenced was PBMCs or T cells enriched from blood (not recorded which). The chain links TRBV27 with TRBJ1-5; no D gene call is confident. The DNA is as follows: TGTGCCAGCAGTATAGGAGGACAGCCCCAGCATTTT. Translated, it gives CASSIGGQPQHF.